Each of the 21 T cell receptor beta chains below was sequenced from the same sample in a study of blood T cell repertoires in COVID-19. TCRdb keeps only in-frame clones here, not all; method: immunoSEQ multiplex PCR. Among around 310,000 clones listed, roughly 90% were seen once. The sample consisted of peripheral blood. These receptors were taken from a woman between 40 and 50 years old with COVID-19, enrolled during active disease.

The chain recombines TRBV7-2 with TRBJ2-1, with no clear D. V was clipped by 5 bases and J by 4 bases, with 12 bases between them. Germline lookup yields CDR1 SGHTA and CDR2 FQGNSA. The CDR3 loop spans 14 amino acids. The CDR3 spells CASSRVVAYNEQFF. As DNA, the CDR3 is TGTGCCAGCAGCCGCGTGGTTGCATACAATGAGCAGTTCTTC. The entire variable domain, with the rest obtained from reference TRBV7-2 and TRBJ2-1, is as follows: GAGVSQSPSNKVTEKGKDVELRCDPISGHTALYWYRQSLGQGLEFLIYFQGNSAPDKSGLPSDRFSAERTGGSVSTLTIQRTQQEDSAVYLCASSRVVAYNEQFFGPGTRLTVL.

V is TRBV27 and J is TRBJ2-1; 7 bases line up with TRBD1. With V trimmed by 3 bases and J by 5 bases, 7 bases remained unmatched. This CDR3 spans 15 amino acids. Germline values: CDR1 MNHEY, CDR2 SMNVEV (reference sequence). CDR3 sequence reads: CASSFSGDSHNEQFF. The DNA of the CDR3 is TGTGCCAGCAGTTTTTCCGGGGACAGTCACAATGAGCAGTTCTTC.

J is TRBJ2-1 and V is TRBV3-1 (or the pseudogene TRBV3-2); 11 nucleotides agree with TRBD2. The V segment lost 4 bases and the J segment 6 bases; nucleotides outside the gene matches: 17. Looked up from germline, CDR1 is LGHDT and CDR2 is YNNKEL (reference sequence). The CDR3 totals 19 residues. DNA for the CDR3: TGTGCCAGCAGCCCTCAAAAGTTAGCGGGAGGGCCAGGAGCCAATGAGCAGTTCTTC. Protein: CASSPQKLAGGPGANEQFF.

The V call is TRBV2, the J call TRBJ2-1; a possible D gene is TRBD2 (5 bases). CDR3 length: 17 amino acids. Germline assignment: CDR1 SNHLY and CDR2 FYNNEI. With 4 bases removed from V and 0 bases from J, the gap between germline ends came to 16 bases. DNA of the CDR3: TGTGCCAGCAGTGCGCAGATGAGAGGGAGCTCCTACAATGAGCAGTTCTTC. Residues: CASSAQMRGSSYNEQFF.

The V call is TRBV5-6, the J call TRBJ1-1; a possible D gene is TRBD1 (6 bases). V lost 2 bases, J lost 8 bases, and 16 bases lay in between. In germline, CDR1 is SGHDT, CDR2 YYEEEE. The CDR3 is 14 amino acids. CDR3 loop: CASSFTGRPREAFF. For the CDR3, the DNA is TGTGCCAGCAGCTTTACAGGGCGGCCCAGAGAAGCTTTCTTT.

The rearrangement uses TRBV2 and TRBJ1-2; the D gene is possibly TRBD1 (6 bases). Trimming pared 7 bases from V and 3 bases from J, leaving 24 bases between. This CDR3 comprises 17 residues. The germline V gene has CDR1 SNHLY and CDR2 FYNNEI. CDR3 coding DNA: TGTGCCAGCATACTAGACCAGGCCACAGGGTTTTACTATGGCTACACCTTC. Translated, it gives CASILDQATGFYYGYTF.

A word on this clone: One end of the junction varies from germline; a read error may be responsible. This chain connects TRBV7-2 to TRBJ1-6; D unresolved. Germline loops: CDR1 SGHTA, CDR2 FQGNSA. The CDR3 runs to 15 residues. CDR3 in DNA: TGTGCCAGCAGCCCCTGGCGGACTGCAAATTCGCCCCTCCACTTT. It is translated as CASSPWRTANSPLHF.

The genes are TRBV4-3 and TRBJ2-3; D is undetermined. Germline loops: CDR1 LGHNA, CDR2 YSLEER. CDR3 length: 14 amino acids. V lost 1 base to trimming and J lost 6 bases, with 11 bases between them. CDR3 bases: TGCGCCAGCAGCCAAGTCACGGCGGCCGATACGCAGTATTTT. It yields the protein CASSQVTAADTQYF.

The chain joins TRBV19 to TRBJ2-5, with 8 bases lining up with TRBD2. This CDR3 spans 14 amino acids. V was clipped by 6 bases and J by 4 bases; unmatched bases: 7. The germline CDR1 and CDR2 sequences are LNHDA and SQIVND (reference sequence). The chain's CDR3 is CASRGSGTRETQYF. The CDR3 DNA reads as TGTGCCAGTAGGGGATCCGGGACTAGAGAGACCCAGTACTTC.

This chain joins TRBV5-4 and TRBJ2-1; D not resolved. Looked up from germline, CDR1 is SGHNT and CDR2 is YYREEE (reference sequence). Between the trimmed V and J ends, which lost 0 bases and 6 bases, there was a span of 7 bases. CDR3 length: 13 residues. This chain's CDR3 is CASSLELFNEQFF. DNA of the CDR3: TGTGCCAGCAGCTTGGAACTTTTCAATGAGCAGTTCTTC.

The chain uses TRBV6-5 and TRBJ2-7; 8 bases agree with TRBD2. This CDR3 is 14 amino acids long. Germline-derived CDR1 and CDR2 are MNHEY and SVGAGI. The V segment lost 7 bases and the J segment 2 bases; nucleotides outside the gene matches: 7. CDR3 coding DNA: TGTGCCAGCACCCGACTAGCGACGACCTACGAGCAGTACTTC. It specifies CASTRLATTYEQYF.

The chain is built from TRBV5-1 and TRBJ1-1; D gene ambiguous. CDR3 length: 14 amino acids. Germline CDR1 reads SGHRS; CDR2 reads YFSETQ. V was cut by 0 bases and J by 0 bases, with 6 bases left in between. The CDR3: CASSLVQMNTEAFF. The CDR3 coding sequence is TGCGCCAGCAGCTTGGTTCAGATGAACACTGAAGCTTTCTTT.

This chain links TRBV6-5 with TRBJ1-3, with D possibly TRBD1 on 5 matching bases. CDR3 length equals 14 residues. CDR1 is MNHEY, CDR2 SVGAGI, per germline. V dropped 6 bases and J dropped 4 bases, with 13 bases sitting between them. CDR3 amino acids: CASSVGGSGNTIYF. As DNA, the CDR3 is TGTGCCAGCAGCGTCGGGGGTTCCGGAAACACCATATATTTT.

Notes on this clone: Other DNA sequences in this sample translate to the same CDR3. The rearrangement uses TRBV28 and TRBJ1-1; possibly TRBD1 for D (5 bases). This CDR3 region has 13 residues. CDR1 and CDR2 (germline): MDHEN, SYDVKM. V was trimmed by 3 bases and J by 4 bases, leaving 9 bases between them. CDR3 DNA sequence: TGTGCCAGCAGTTTGGGGGGGGGCACTGAAGCTTTCTTT. It encodes CASSLGGGTEAFF.

The chain couples TRBV18 to TRBJ2-1, with a tentative D call TRBD2 (6 bases). CDR1 and CDR2 (germline): KGHSH, LQKENI. CDR3 length equals 13 residues. V was cut by 3 bases and J by 8 bases, with 11 bases left in between. In DNA form, the CDR3 reads TGTGCCAGCTCACCGGAGGGTTCGGATGAGCAGTTCTTC. It encodes CASSPEGSDEQFF.

This clone was counted once. The chain joins TRBV4-1 to TRBJ2-1; 8 bases are shared with TRBD1. CDR1 and CDR2 (germline): MGHRA, YSYEKL. CDR3 size: 17 residues. Trimming at V came to 1 base and at J to 0 bases, leaving 5 bases not matched to a gene. CDR3 sequence reads: CASSQGPGGVSYNEQFF. CDR3 coding DNA: TGCGCCAGCAGCCAAGGACCAGGGGGCGTCTCCTACAATGAGCAGTTCTTC.

On this clone itself: One junction end disagrees with the germline gene, perhaps due to a read error. The V gene is TRBV6-5, the J gene TRBJ1-4; D gene ambiguous. The CDR3 has 13 residues. Germline V CDR1 and CDR2: MNHEY, SVGAGI. Here the CDR3 reads CASRQLANEKLFF. The CDR3 DNA reads TGTGCCAGCAGACAGTTGGCTAATGAGAAACTGTTTTTT.

The chain uses TRBV4-3 and TRBJ1-2, with D uncertain. Per germline, CDR1 LGHNA and CDR2 YSLEER. Trimming took 0 bases from V and 0 from J, leaving 8 bases between them. CDR3 length equals 15 residues. This CDR3 reads CASSQEQISNYGYTF. The CDR3 nucleotides are TGCGCCAGCAGCCAAGAGCAGATATCTAACTATGGCTACACCTTC.

V gene TRBV28 combines with J gene TRBJ1-1; TRBD1 agrees at 8 bases. Germline V gives CDR1 MDHEN, CDR2 SYDVKM. V gave up 4 bases and J gave up 4 bases; unmatched junction bases: 11. This CDR3 has 16 amino acids. The CDR3 region has the DNA TGTGCCAGCAGTTCCCCTGGAGGACAGGGCTTCACTGAAGCTTTCTTT. Protein product: CASSSPGGQGFTEAFF.

The chain couples TRBV3-1 (or the pseudogene TRBV3-2) to TRBJ1-3; no reliable D call. CDR1 and CDR2 (germline): LGHDT, YNNKEL (reference sequence). Trimming took 5 bases from V and 4 from J, leaving 18 bases between them. The CDR3 consists of 16 residues. The chain's CDR3 is CASSFRRLRGGNTIYF. CDR3 DNA sequence: TGTGCCAGCAGCTTTCGACGCCTTAGAGGAGGAAACACCATATATTTT.

The chain has TRBV4-3 and TRBJ2-1; 12 bases match TRBD2. Unmatched junction bases numbered 18, after V lost 4 bases and J lost 2 bases. There are 21 residues in the CDR3. Germline V gene sequence: CDR1 LGHNA, CDR2 YSLEER. This chain's CDR3 is CASSPAGLSWTSGMTYNEQFF. CDR3 DNA: TGCGCCAGCAGCCCTGCTGGTCTGTCTTGGACTAGCGGGATGACCTACAATGAGCAGTTCTTC.